Below are 17 T cell receptor beta chains sequenced from a single sample in a study of cytomegalovirus exposure and HLA in healthy donors. PCR involved 60 Vbeta and 13 Jbeta primers. Here immunoSEQ multiplex PCR was the method, and the copy in TCRdb shows in-frame clones only, minus some. The profile shows approximately 200,000 clones, about four fifths of them singletons. Sequences were obtained from PBMCs. The receptors come from a woman in her twenties or thirties in good health and CMV-seropositive.

The V and J genes are TRBV7-8 and TRBJ2-4; 9 bases are a match to TRBD1. CDR3 length: 18 residues. The V gene end was trimmed by 6 bases and the J gene end by 3 bases; junction bases not matched to a gene: 15. CDR1 and CDR2 (germline): SGHVS, FQNEAQ. CDR3 sequence reads: CASSLLGGTGKGKNIQYF. CDR3 coding DNA: TGTGCCAGCAGTCTCCTAGGGGGGACAGGGAAGGGCAAAAACATTCAGTACTTC.

The chain recombines TRBV4-1 with TRBJ2-7, with D tentatively TRBD1 (6 bases). The CDR3 totals 14 residues. Trimming left V 7 bases short and J 2 bases short, with 15 bases between. Germline assignment: CDR1 MGHRA and CDR2 YSYEKL. The CDR3 nucleotides are TGCGCCAGCACCCCCCTACAGGGAACCTACGAGCAGTACTTC. Protein product: CASTPLQGTYEQYF.

CDR3 sequence reads: CASSLGGANTGELFF. DNA of the CDR3: TGTGCCAGCAGCTTAGGGGGGGCGAACACCGGGGAGCTGTTTTTT. J is TRBJ2-2 and V is TRBV7-3, with 7 bases matching TRBD2. The junction had 0 bases not matched to a gene; V was cut back by 2 bases and J by 0 bases. This CDR3 is 15 amino acids long. CDR1 SGHTA and CDR2 FQGTGA come from the germline V gene.

This rearrangement joins TRBV5-1 to TRBJ2-1; a weak D match, TRBD1 (5 bases). Germline-derived CDR1 and CDR2 are SGHRS and YFSETQ. The CDR3 runs to 15 residues. The germline V and J ends were trimmed by 2 bases and 1 base, with 10 bases remaining between them. CDR3 sequence reads: CASSFEGDSYNEQFF. The CDR3 coding sequence is TGCGCCAGCAGCTTCGAAGGGGATTCCTACAATGAGCAGTTCTTC.

This clone has only one observation. The chain is built from TRBV19 and TRBJ2-7; D is unclear. V lost 4 bases to trimming and J lost 2 bases, with 9 bases between them. This CDR3 spans 13 amino acids. Looked up from germline, CDR1 is LNHDA and CDR2 is SQIVND (reference sequence). The CDR3 here is CASSTRVPYEQYF. The DNA of the CDR3 is TGTGCCAGTAGTACCCGGGTCCCCTACGAGCAGTACTTC.

The V gene is TRBV6-6, the J gene TRBJ2-7, with 8 bases matching TRBD1. Germline loops: CDR1 MNHNY, CDR2 SVGAGI (reference sequence). There are 14 residues in the CDR3. The V gene end was trimmed by 5 bases and the J gene end by 5 bases; junction bases not matched to a gene: 8. The CDR3 DNA follows: TGTGCCAGCAGTCCCAGGACAGGGACTGACGAGCAGTACTTC. It encodes CASSPRTGTDEQYF.

In its sample, this clone was seen once. The V gene is TRBV9, the J gene TRBJ1-2; no definite D call. Germline-derived CDR1 and CDR2 are SGDLS and YYNGEE. This CDR3 is built from 15 residues. Between the trimmed V and J ends, which lost 0 bases and 4 bases, there was a span of 13 bases. CDR3 nucleotides: TGTGCCAGCAGCGTAGAGGCCGGTAGGAGCTATGGCTACACCTTC. Amino acids: CASSVEAGRSYGYTF.

The CDR3 loop reads CASRGGAGGSYEQYF. The DNA of the CDR3 is TGTGCCAGCAGAGGTGGGGCGGGAGGCTCCTACGAGCAGTACTTC. This chain joins TRBV2 and TRBJ2-7, with 8 bases that match TRBD2. The J segment lost 0 bases and the V segment lost 6 bases, leaving 7 bases of the junction unmatched. The CDR3 consists of 15 residues. Germline V gene data show CDR1 as SNHLY and CDR2 as FYNNEI.

The rearrangement joins TRBV6-5 to TRBJ2-5; 7 nucleotides match TRBD1. Trimming cost V 5 bases and J 5 bases; bases outside gene matches: 11. The CDR3 sequence is 15 residues long. Germline loops: CDR1 MNHEY, CDR2 SVGAGI. The CDR3 DNA reads TGTGCCAGCAGTCGGACAGGCAACCTCGGGGAGACCCAGTACTTC. The encoded protein is CASSRTGNLGETQYF.

Details on this clone: One end of the junction does not line up with germline, which may come from a read error. The V and J genes are TRBV7-7 and TRBJ2-3; D perhaps matches TRBD1 (6 bases). CDR3 length: 15 amino acids. In germline, CDR1 is SSHAT, CDR2 FNYEAQ (reference sequence). In DNA form, the CDR3 reads TGTGCTAGCAGCTTAGGGCCGAAGGGGGTGGATACGCAGTATTTT. As protein: CASSLGPKGVDTQYF. Based on the CDR3 plus reference TRBV7-7 and TRBJ2-3, the full variable domain is GAGVSQSPRYKVTKRGQDVTLRCDPISSHATLYWYQQALGQGPEFLTYFNYEAQPDKSGLPSDRFSAERPEGSISTLTIQRTEQRDSAMYRCASSLGPKGVDTQYFGPGTRLTVL.

This clone was counted once. CDR3 nucleotides: TGTGCCAGCAGCCGACAGAAGGTTACTGAAGCTTTCTTT. The encoded protein is CASSRQKVTEAFF. The chain uses TRBV6-1 and TRBJ1-1; a weak D match, TRBD1 (5 bases). CDR1 and CDR2 (germline): MNHNS, SASEGT. The CDR3 has 13 amino acids. Trimming stripped 6 bases from V and 5 bases from J, with 13 bases between.

The genes are TRBV5-1 and TRBJ2-3; D is uncertain. Germline CDR1 is SGHRS and CDR2 is YFSETQ. The CDR3 has 14 residues. V dropped 2 bases and J dropped 6 bases, with 13 bases sitting between them. The CDR3 loop is CASSFAPKLDTQYF. The DNA for the CDR3 is TGCGCCAGCAGCTTCGCCCCCAAACTGGATACGCAGTATTTT.

The CDR3 sequence is CASSYEGDRGREAFF. CDR3 in DNA: TGTGCCAGCAGTTACGAAGGGGACAGGGGGCGCGAGGCTTTCTTT. V is TRBV6-5 and J is TRBJ1-1; 12 nucleotides match TRBD1. This CDR3 spans 15 amino acids. The germline V gene has CDR1 MNHEY and CDR2 SVGAGI. The ends lost 2 bases at V and 11 bases at J; junction bases unmatched: 9.

The chain links TRBV27 to TRBJ2-1, with 10 positions matching TRBD2. Germline V gives CDR1 MNHEY, CDR2 SMNVEV (reference sequence). This CDR3 comprises 17 residues. Trimming removed 3 bases from V and 4 bases from J; junction bases left unmatched: 9. CDR3 sequence: CASSFQAGGERYNEQFF. The CDR3 DNA reads as TGTGCCAGCAGTTTCCAAGCGGGGGGGGAGAGGTACAATGAGCAGTTCTTC.

The rearrangement links TRBV6-5 to TRBJ2-1; D is ambiguous. V lost 6 bases, J lost 7 bases, and 10 bases lay in between. CDR1 MNHEY and CDR2 SVGAGI come from the germline V gene. The CDR3 runs to 12 residues. CDR3 DNA sequence: TGTGCCAGCAGCCGGTCTAGAAATGAGCAGTTCTTC. Translating it yields CASSRSRNEQFF.

V gene TRBV19 combines with J gene TRBJ2-1, with 7 bases that match TRBD1. This CDR3 contains 13 residues. J gave up 9 bases and V 3 bases, and 5 bases lay outside the gene matches. Germline V lookup: CDR1 LNHDA, CDR2 SQIVND (reference sequence). Here the CDR3 reads CASSMAQGSEQFF. CDR3 DNA sequence: TGTGCCAGTAGTATGGCACAGGGGAGTGAGCAGTTCTTC.

The chain carries TRBV5-1 and TRBJ1-2; D might be TRBD1 (5 bases). Germline V gives CDR1 SGHRS, CDR2 YFSETQ. The V gene lost 7 bases and the J gene lost 5 bases, with 12 bases spanning the gap. This CDR3 is 12 amino acids long. The CDR3 coding sequence is TGCGCCAGCTCAGGGCAGGGATATGGCTACACCTTC. Protein sequence: CASSGQGYGYTF.